Below are 11 T cell receptor beta chains sequenced from a single sample in a study of T-cell reconstitution after alpha-beta-depleted transplantation in children. Preparation of the TCRbeta library involved a method that used unique molecular identifiers. MiXCR was run by TCRdb on the PCR reads, yielding one entry per CDR3 protein. The table includes hundreds of thousands of distinct CDR3 sequences, 11% detected once. Specimen: PBMCs, collected before TCRalphabeta/CD19-depleted stem cell transplant. Source of these receptors: a child under two years old with acute myeloid leukemia, due to receive a stem cell transplant.

This clonotype was picked up many times. The chain joins TRBV5-1 to TRBJ2-3; the match to TRBD2 covers 9 bases. V was pared by 3 bases and J by 4 bases, with 6 bases of the junction left unmatched. This CDR3 region has 15 residues. Per germline, CDR1 SGHRS and CDR2 YFSETQ. The CDR3 protein is CASSSRREGSDTQYF. CDR3 nucleotide sequence: TGCGCCAGCAGCTCGCGGCGGGAGGGGTCAGATACGCAGTATTTT.

V usage is TRBV11-2 and J usage is TRBJ1-6; D gene unclear. V was pared by 8 bases and J by 7 bases, with 15 bases between. Looked up from germline, CDR1 is SGHAT and CDR2 is FQNNGV. This CDR3 has 14 residues. The chain's CDR3 is CASGRAGSNSPLHF. In DNA form, the CDR3 reads TGTGCCAGCGGCCGGGCGGGGAGCAATTCACCCCTCCACTTT.

The rearrangement links TRBV2 to TRBJ2-5; no reliable D call. The length of the CDR3 is 16 residues. V was trimmed by 0 bases and J by 2 bases, leaving 13 bases between them. Germline CDR1 is SNHLY and CDR2 is FYNNEI. CDR3: CASSEAVAAYQETQYF. CDR3 nucleotide sequence: TGTGCCAGCAGTGAAGCCGTGGCCGCGTATCAAGAGACCCAGTACTTC.

This clonotype was observed a handful of times. The rearrangement links TRBV12-3 or TRBV12-4 to TRBJ2-5; 7 bases align to TRBD1. This CDR3 region has 14 residues. V dropped 7 bases and J dropped 4; count of bases not matched to a gene: 9. The CDR3 reads CASNTQGKGETQYF. Here the CDR3 DNA reads TGTGCCAGCAATACACAGGGGAAGGGAGAGACCCAGTACTTC.

The genes are TRBV30 and TRBJ1-1; D unclear. The germline CDR1 and CDR2 sequences are GTSNPN and SVGIG (reference sequence). Trimming left V 4 bases short and J 3 bases short, with 15 bases between. This CDR3 comprises 14 residues. For the CDR3, the DNA is TGTGCCTGGACAGGTGCACAAGCAGACACTGAAGCTTTCTTT. Its protein product is CAWTGAQADTEAFF.

This clonotype was detected ten times or more. This chain uses TRBV7-2 with TRBJ2-2; D call uncertain. Germline assignment: CDR1 SGHTA and CDR2 FQGNSA. The V end lost 4 bases, the J end lost 3 bases, and 6 bases lay between the germline ends. The length of the CDR3 is 13 residues. CDR3 sequence reads: CASSSQDTGELFF. The CDR3 coding sequence is TGTGCCAGCAGCTCCCAGGACACCGGGGAGCTGTTTTTT.

The rearrangement uses TRBV29-1 and TRBJ2-5; no reliable D call. This CDR3 has 13 residues. With 7 bases removed from V and 3 bases from J, the gap between germline ends came to 15 bases. In germline, CDR1 is SQVTM, CDR2 ANQGSEA. The CDR3 region has the DNA TGCAGCGCTGACACAAATTCGAAAGAGACCCAGTACTTC. Its protein product is CSADTNSKETQYF.

This clonotype was counted at least ten times. The rearrangement uses TRBV12-3 or TRBV12-4 and TRBJ1-3, with D hard to call. V lost 3 bases and J 0 bases, leaving 9 bases between the germline ends. There are 15 residues in the CDR3. This CDR3 reads CASSFNFLSGNTIYF. The CDR3 nucleotides are TGTGCCAGCAGTTTTAACTTCCTCTCTGGAAACACCATATATTTT.

This clonotype was counted many times. The rearrangement uses TRBV12-3 or TRBV12-4 and TRBJ2-5; D gene ambiguous. The V gene lost 3 bases and the J gene lost 5 bases, with 7 bases spanning the gap. The CDR3 has 12 amino acids. CDR3 nucleotides: TGTGCCAGCAGTTTCAGTGTGGAGACCCAGTACTTC. Translating it yields CASSFSVETQYF.

The chain recombines TRBV5-6 with TRBJ2-5; 9 nucleotides align to TRBD2. This CDR3 comprises 14 residues. Unmatched junction bases numbered 5, after V lost 3 bases and J lost 5 bases. Germline V gives CDR1 SGHDT, CDR2 YYEEEE. For the CDR3, the DNA is TGTGCCAGCAGCTCGCGGGGGGGCGGCGAGACCCAGTACTTC. Protein product: CASSSRGGGETQYF.

This clonotype was recorded many times. The V call is TRBV12-3 or TRBV12-4, the J call TRBJ1-2; weak D call: TRBD1 (5 bases). V shed 5 bases and J shed 2 bases, with 6 bases lying between them. There are 12 residues in the CDR3. CDR3 bases: TGTGCCAGCAGTGGACAAAACTATGGCTACACCTTC. This codes for CASSGQNYGYTF.